A single sample gave rise to the 21 T cell receptor beta chains below, sequenced in a study of blood T cell repertoires in COVID-19. Method: immunoSEQ multiplex PCR; TCRdb's copy keeps in-frame clones and lacks some. The sample records some 140,000 clones, 70% to 85% being singletons. Sequencing was done on a sample of peripheral blood. The receptors were gathered from a woman aged 80 or older with acute or convalescent COVID-19.

V gene TRBV2 combines with J gene TRBJ1-1, with a weak D call TRBD1 (6 bases). V was pared by 7 bases and J by 1 base, with 13 bases between. The CDR3 is 14 residues long. Germline V gene sequence: CDR1 SNHLY, CDR2 FYNNEI. CDR3 nucleotides: TGTGCCAGCAACCCGGGACACACGAACACTGAAGCTTTCTTT. Protein sequence: CASNPGHTNTEAFF.

The rearrangement joins TRBV6-5 to TRBJ1-1; 8 positions agree with TRBD1. Germline CDR1 reads MNHEY; CDR2 reads SVGAGI. This CDR3 region has 15 residues. Trimming cost V 5 bases and J 1 base; bases outside gene matches: 6. CDR3 region: CASSPSGTGNTEAFF. CDR3 nucleotides: TGTGCCAGCAGTCCCTCCGGGACAGGGAACACTGAAGCTTTCTTT.

This sequence joins TRBV10-3 and TRBJ1-2; no definite D call. The V end lost 0 bases, the J end lost 6 bases, and 11 bases lay between the germline ends. Germline CDR1 ENHRY, CDR2 SYGVKD. The CDR3 runs 14 residues. CDR3 bases: TGTGCCATCAGTGAGTCGAAAGCGGGGAATGGCTACACCTTC. The encoded protein is CAISESKAGNGYTF.

The V and J genes are TRBV7-2 and TRBJ2-1, with D perhaps matching TRBD2 (5 bases). The length of the CDR3 is 15 residues. From germline, CDR1 is SGHTA and CDR2 FQGNSA. Trimming took off 3 bases at V and 15 bases at J, with 24 bases between the two ends. This chain's CDR3 is CASSFIGPRRTFRFF. As DNA, the CDR3 is TGTGCCAGCAGCTTTATTGGGCCCAGAAGGACTTTTCGGTTCTTC.

The genes are TRBV6-2 or TRBV6-3 and TRBJ2-5; 10 nucleotides match TRBD1. The CDR3 is 18 amino acids. The ends lost 4 bases at V and 2 bases at J; junction bases unmatched: 13. Germline V gene data show CDR1 as MNHEY and CDR2 as SVGEGT. The CDR3 here is CASSWGRTGGILQETQYF. CDR3 nucleotide sequence: TGTGCCAGCAGTTGGGGCCGGACAGGGGGGATACTTCAAGAGACCCAGTACTTC.

This clone showed up just once. This rearrangement joins TRBV2 to TRBJ1-6; TRBD1 matches at 9 bases. V lost 8 bases to trimming and J lost 0 bases; unmatched junction nucleotides: 17. Per germline, CDR1 SNHLY and CDR2 FYNNEI. The length of the CDR3 is 20 residues. CDR3 sequence (DNA): TGTGCCAGCTATTATCCCGGGACAGGGAGGGCAAGCTCCTATAATTCACCCCTCCACTTT. This translates into CASYYPGTGRASSYNSPLHF.

The gene calls are TRBV27 and TRBJ2-3; D is undetermined. This CDR3 is built from 14 residues. The V end was cut by 2 bases, the J end by 1 base, with 7 bases between. The V gene's germline CDR1 is MNHEY and CDR2 SMNVEV (reference sequence). The CDR3 loop is CASSLVFGTDTQYF. CDR3 DNA: TGTGCCAGCAGTTTAGTCTTCGGCACAGATACGCAGTATTTT.

The V and J genes are TRBV7-7 and TRBJ2-7, with 9 positions matching TRBD1. V shed 0 bases and J 4 bases; nucleotides not matched to a gene: 7. There are 16 residues in the CDR3. CDR1 and CDR2 (germline): SSHAT, FNYEAQ (reference sequence). The CDR3 DNA reads as TGTGCCAGCAGCTTAGCTGGGACAGGGAATGGGTACGAGCAGTACTTC. Translating it yields CASSLAGTGNGYEQYF.

CDR3 amino acids: CASSRKGAANEKLFF. Written as DNA, the CDR3 is TGTGCCAGCAGCCGTAAGGGGGCAGCTAATGAAAAACTGTTTTTT. The chain carries TRBV5-8 and TRBJ1-4, with 7 bases fitting TRBD1. CDR3 size: 15 residues. Germline V gene lookup returns CDR1 SGHTS and CDR2 YDEGEE. The V segment lost 4 bases and the J segment 3 bases; nucleotides outside the gene matches: 6. Together with reference TRBV5-8 and TRBJ1-4, the CDR3 gives the full variable domain: EAGVTQSPTHLIKTRGQQATLRCSPISGHTSVYWYQQALGLGLQFLLWYDEGEERNRGNFPPRFSGRQFPNYSSELNVNALELEDSALYLCASSRKGAANEKLFFGSGTQLSVL.

V gene TRBV7-2 combines with J gene TRBJ1-2; 7 bases agree with TRBD1. There are 13 residues in the CDR3. Germline loops: CDR1 SGHTA, CDR2 FQGNSA. V was pared by 2 bases and J by 7 bases, with 4 bases of the junction left unmatched. CDR3 nucleotide sequence: TGTGCCAGCAGCTTAAACAGGGGAGGTGGCTACACCTTC. Amino acid sequence: CASSLNRGGGYTF. The full variable domain, with the rest looked up from reference TRBV7-2 and TRBJ1-2, is GAGVSQSPSNKVTEKGKDVELRCDPISGHTALYWYRQSLGQGLEFLIYFQGNSAPDKSGLPSDRFSAERTGGSVSTLTIQRTQQEDSAVYLCASSLNRGGGYTFGSGTRLTVV.

The CDR3 region is CASSKTGEVEKLFF. The CDR3 nucleotides read TGTGCCAGTAGTAAAACAGGGGAGGTAGAAAAACTGTTTTTT. V and J are TRBV19 and TRBJ1-4; TRBD1 agrees at 7 bases. Germline V gene lookup returns CDR1 LNHDA and CDR2 SQIVND (reference sequence). This CDR3 spans 14 amino acids. V lost 4 bases, J lost 8 bases, and 7 bases stayed unmatched.

The rearrangement links TRBV11-3 to TRBJ1-1; D perhaps matches TRBD1 (6 bases). Per the germline V gene, CDR1 is SGHNT and CDR2 is YENEEA. V was clipped by 4 bases and J by 1 base, with 7 bases between them. CDR3 length: 13 amino acids. CDR3 region: CASSSTGNTEAFF. CDR3 in DNA: TGTGCCAGCAGCTCGACAGGGAACACTGAAGCTTTCTTT.

This clone was seen more than once but under ten times. The genes are TRBV2 and TRBJ2-1; 10 positions agree with TRBD1. V shed 6 bases, J shed 9 bases, and the junction held 11 bases outside the gene matches. Per germline, CDR1 SNHLY and CDR2 FYNNEI. The CDR3 has 15 amino acids. CDR3 nucleotides: TGTGCCAGCAGGGGAGGGACAGGGGAGTCCGGTGAGCAGTTCTTC. This codes for CASRGGTGESGEQFF.

This chain joins TRBV5-4 and TRBJ2-3; 7 bases agree with TRBD2. This CDR3 has 14 amino acids. Germline lookup yields CDR1 SGHNT and CDR2 YYREEE (reference sequence). The V gene end was trimmed by 4 bases and the J gene end by 1 base; junction bases not matched to a gene: 3. In DNA form, the CDR3 reads TGTGCCAGCAGCCCTAGCGGCCGCACAGATACGCAGTATTTT. Amino acid sequence: CASSPSGRTDTQYF.

This clone has just a few counts. The V call is TRBV5-1, the J call TRBJ1-2; TRBD1 matches at 9 bases. J was trimmed by 3 bases and V by 0 bases; bases with no gene match: 6. This CDR3 region has 16 residues. The germline V gene has CDR1 SGHRS and CDR2 YFSETQ. CDR3 DNA sequence: TGCGCCAGCAGCTTGGCAGGACAGGGGAATTACTATGGCTACACCTTC. Residues: CASSLAGQGNYYGYTF. The variable domain in full, completed from reference TRBV5-1 and TRBJ1-2, reads KAGVTQTPRYLIKTRGQQVTLSCSPISGHRSVSWYQQTPGQGLQFLFEYFSETQRNKGNFPGRFSGRQFSNSRSEMNVSTLELGDSALYLCASSLAGQGNYYGYTFGSGTRLTVV.

The count of this clone is one. The rearrangement joins TRBV7-2 to TRBJ2-3, with D possibly being TRBD2 (6 bases). Germline assignment: CDR1 SGHTA and CDR2 FQGNSA. With 2 bases removed from V and 2 bases from J, the gap between germline ends came to 14 bases. The CDR3 spans 16 residues. The CDR3 loop is CASSLHRRGNTDTQYF. The CDR3 DNA reads as TGTGCCAGCAGCTTACACAGGCGGGGAAACACAGATACGCAGTATTTT.

This clone was recorded once. V and J are TRBV2 and TRBJ1-2, with unresolved D. This CDR3 comprises 15 residues. The V end was cut by 3 bases, the J end by 8 bases, with 19 bases between. Germline loops: CDR1 SNHLY, CDR2 FYNNEI. The DNA for the CDR3 is TGTGCCAGCAGTGAGTTCTTAGGCCCCCCGCGGGGCTACACCTTC. Its protein is CASSEFLGPPRGYTF.

The chain's CDR3 is CASSRGSNQPQHF. The CDR3 DNA follows: TGTGCCAGCAGTAGGGGTAGCAATCAGCCCCAGCATTTT. This chain joins TRBV2 and TRBJ1-5; maybe TRBD1 (5 bases). The V gene lost 5 bases and the J gene lost 0 bases, with 5 bases spanning the gap. Germline V lookup: CDR1 SNHLY, CDR2 FYNNEI. This CDR3 spans 13 amino acids.

The sample holds a few counts of this clone. The CDR3 loop is CASSTGLAGYKPEQFF. CDR3 nucleotides: TGTGCCAGCAGCACCGGACTAGCGGGCTATAAGCCTGAGCAGTTCTTC. J is TRBJ2-1 and V is TRBV7-3; 11 nucleotides match TRBD2. The CDR3 totals 16 residues. Trimming at V came to 5 bases and at J to 9 bases, leaving 12 bases not matched to a gene. Per germline, CDR1 SGHTA and CDR2 FQGTGA.

In this sample, this clone turned up a few times. This chain links TRBV14 with TRBJ1-1, with no clear D. Germline values: CDR1 SGHDN, CDR2 FVKESK. The CDR3 has 13 amino acids. Trimming pared 0 bases from V and 5 bases from J, leaving 7 bases between. The CDR3, as DNA: TGTGCCAGCAGCCAAGATCAGGTAACTGAAGCTTTCTTT. Its translation is CASSQDQVTEAFF.

V gene TRBV7-3 combines with J gene TRBJ2-3, with 7 bases lining up with TRBD2. The CDR3 totals 18 residues. After removal of 5 bases from V and 2 bases from J, the junction contained 16 bases not matched to a gene. Germline V gives CDR1 SGHTA, CDR2 FQGTGA. CDR3 coding DNA: TGTGCCAGCAGCACCAAGGGCCAGCGGGGCCATTACACAGATACGCAGTATTTT. This codes for CASSTKGQRGHYTDTQYF.